Following are 31 T cell receptor beta chains from one sample sequenced in a study of T cells after yellow fever vaccination. MiXCR, applied by TCRdb to the 5' RACE reads, yields one record per CDR3 protein. The repertoire holds 45,000 to 60,000 distinct CDR3 sequences, with approximately 6% as singletons. This specimen consisted of PBMCs, either bulk or a sorted T-cell subset (CD4+, CD8+, memory, or dextramer-sorted; not recorded which), obtained on the day of the yellow fever booster vaccination. The receptor set was obtained from a man aged 18-30 years who received the YFV17D yellow fever vaccine.

This clonotype was seen at least ten times. The chain links TRBV4-3 to TRBJ1-5; D ambiguous. CDR1 LGHNA and CDR2 YSLEER come from the germline V gene. The CDR3 extends over 14 amino acids. V was shortened by 1 base and J by 9 bases, with 13 bases between the two germline ends. In DNA, the CDR3 is TGCGCCAGCAGCCAAGGCACAGCTATTACGCCCCAGCATTTT. Protein sequence: CASSQGTAITPQHF.

The chain carries TRBV4-3 and TRBJ1-1; D is undetermined. CDR3 length equals 14 residues. Germline V gene sequence: CDR1 LGHNA, CDR2 YSLEER. V lost 0 bases, J lost 6 bases, and 11 bases lay in between. CDR3 amino acids: CASSQDDQGPEAFF. Written as DNA, the CDR3 is TGCGCCAGCAGCCAAGACGATCAAGGACCTGAAGCTTTCTTT.

This sequence joins TRBV5-6 and TRBJ2-7; tentatively, D is TRBD1 or TRBD2 (6 bases each). This CDR3 region has 14 residues. V gave up 0 bases and J gave up 3 bases, with 10 bases separating them. Germline V gene data show CDR1 as SGHDT and CDR2 as YYEEEE. The CDR3 sequence is CASSLAGASYEQYF. DNA of the CDR3: TGTGCCAGCAGCTTGGCGGGGGCTAGCTACGAGCAGTACTTC.

In its sample, this clonotype was seen many times. V is TRBV6-5 and J is TRBJ2-1; 12 bases line up with TRBD2. This CDR3 has 16 residues. Germline assignment: CDR1 MNHEY and CDR2 SVGAGI. V shed 2 bases, J shed 6 bases, and the junction held 5 bases outside the gene matches. The CDR3 here is CASSYGSSGGANEQFF. As DNA, the CDR3 is TGTGCCAGCAGTTACGGTTCTAGCGGGGGGGCCAATGAGCAGTTCTTC.

This clonotype was recorded a few times. The chain couples TRBV6-4 to TRBJ2-7; the match to TRBD2 covers 8 bases. The junction had 4 bases not matched to a gene; V was cut back by 0 bases and J by 0 bases. Germline V gives CDR1 MRHNA, CDR2 SNTAGT. The CDR3 contains 16 residues. CDR3 nucleotide sequence: TGTGCCAGCAGTGACTCTACCGGGACTAGCTCCTACGAGCAGTACTTC. Residues: CASSDSTGTSSYEQYF.

This clonotype occurred a few times. This sequence joins TRBV5-6 and TRBJ1-2; 8 bases line up with TRBD1. The CDR3 length is 15 residues. The germline V gene has CDR1 SGHDT and CDR2 YYEEEE. V gave up 2 bases and J gave up 7 bases; unmatched junction bases: 10. CDR3 nucleotide sequence: TGTGCCAGCAGCTTTACGGACAGGGCGTCAGGTGGCTACACCTTC. Translating gives CASSFTDRASGGYTF.

This clonotype was picked up many times. The chain couples TRBV4-3 to TRBJ1-1; D is uncertain. The germline CDR1 and CDR2 sequences are LGHNA and YSLEER. The V and J ends lost 1 base and 6 bases respectively, with 6 bases between them. CDR3 length: 12 amino acids. As DNA, the CDR3 is TGCGCCAGCAGCCAAGGCGGGGCTGAAGCTTTCTTT. It encodes CASSQGGAEAFF.

This clonotype was detected ten times or more. The V call is TRBV7-6, the J call TRBJ2-3; tentative D call: TRBD2 (5 bases). This CDR3 region has 14 residues. Germline V gene sequence: CDR1 SGHVS, CDR2 FNYEAQ. Trimming took 2 bases from V and 1 from J, leaving 7 bases between them. CDR3 bases: TGTGCCAGCAGCTTATTGGAGGGCACAGATACGCAGTATTTT. Its translation is CASSLLEGTDTQYF.

This rearrangement joins TRBV7-3 to TRBJ2-5; weak D call: TRBD1 (5 bases). V lost 1 base, J lost 4 bases, and 7 bases lay in between. This CDR3 has 13 amino acids. CDR1 is SGHTA and CDR2 is FQGTGA in the germline V gene. The CDR3 DNA reads as TGTGCCAGCAGCTTAATGGGGCTAGAGACCCAGTACTTC. This encodes CASSLMGLETQYF.

This clonotype has a handful of counts. The V call is TRBV24-1, the J call TRBJ2-2; no definite D call. The germline V and J ends were trimmed by 5 bases and 5 bases, with 8 bases remaining between them. CDR3 size: 13 residues. The germline V gene encodes CDR1 KGHDR and CDR2 SFDVKD. CDR3 protein: CATSGLGTGELFF. As DNA, the CDR3 is TGTGCCACCAGTGGACTGGGGACCGGGGAGCTGTTTTTT.

This clonotype appeared a few times. The J gene is TRBJ1-5, the V gene TRBV12-3 or TRBV12-4; 7 positions agree with TRBD1. The CDR3 length is 16 residues. Germline trimming cut 5 bases from V and 7 bases from J; bases unmatched to any gene: 14. In DNA, the CDR3 is TGTGCCAGCAGTCCGGGACAGACGCTAGGAAGGCAGCCCCAGCATTTT. Protein: CASSPGQTLGRQPQHF.

This clonotype was seen many times. The chain is built from TRBV7-9 and TRBJ2-7, with TRBD2 identical over 8 bases. Germline values: CDR1 SEHNR, CDR2 FQNEAQ (reference sequence). This CDR3 contains 15 residues. Unmatched junction bases numbered 8, after V lost 5 bases and J lost 2 bases. The CDR3 nucleotides read TGTGCCAGCAGCCCTACCGGGGGGGCCGCCTACGAGCAGTACTTC. This encodes CASSPTGGAAYEQYF. The full variable domain, its missing parts supplied by reference TRBV7-9 and TRBJ2-7, is DTGVSQNPRHKITKRGQNVTFRCDPISEHNRLYWYRQTLGQGPEFLTYFQNEAQLEKSRLLSDRFSAERPKGSFSTLEIQRTEQGDSAMYLCASSPTGGAAYEQYFGPGTRLTVT.

This clonotype showed up many times. The rearrangement joins TRBV6-1 to TRBJ1-1, with D perhaps matching TRBD1 (5 bases). The CDR3 sequence is 13 residues long. Germline values: CDR1 MNHNS, CDR2 SASEGT. V lost 7 bases to trimming and J lost 0 bases, with 9 bases between them. The CDR3 bases are TGTGCCAGCAATAGGGGCATGAACACTGAAGCTTTCTTT. Translating gives CASNRGMNTEAFF.

This chain uses TRBV28 with TRBJ1-6; the D is unclear. This CDR3 spans 20 amino acids. Germline V gene sequence: CDR1 MDHEN, CDR2 SYDVKM. The V and J ends lost 5 bases and 0 bases respectively, with 23 bases between them. For the CDR3, the DNA is TGTGCCAGCAGTAACTCGGGATTTCGGTCCCCCAGCTCCTATAATTCACCCCTCCACTTT. Residues: CASSNSGFRSPSSYNSPLHF.

This clonotype showed up many times. The chain recombines TRBV12-3 or TRBV12-4 with TRBJ2-1; D gene uncertain. V was clipped by 1 base and J by 0 bases, with 7 bases between them. The CDR3 length is 15 residues. The CDR3 loop is CASSLGRVSYNEQFF. CDR3 nucleotides: TGTGCCAGCAGTTTAGGACGGGTCTCCTACAATGAGCAGTTCTTC.

Ten or more counts support this clonotype. The chain has TRBV6-6 and TRBJ2-1; maybe TRBD2 (6 bases). V lost 4 bases, J lost 8 bases, and 18 bases lay in between. Germline CDR1 and CDR2: MNHNY and SVGAGI (reference sequence). The CDR3 length is 15 residues. The CDR3 bases are TGTGCCAGCAGTTCACTCGGGGGTTTCTCCTATGAGCAGTTCTTC. The encoded protein is CASSSLGGFSYEQFF.

There are many counts of this clonotype. This chain uses TRBV7-9 with TRBJ2-5; 9 positions agree with TRBD2. With 0 bases clipped from V and 5 bases from J, the junction kept 7 bases outside the gene matches. This CDR3 contains 16 residues. Germline V CDR1 and CDR2: SEHNR, FQNEAQ (reference sequence). This CDR3 is CASSLAPAGGSETQYF. CDR3 DNA sequence: TGTGCCAGCAGCTTAGCCCCAGCGGGGGGATCGGAGACCCAGTACTTC.

In this sample, this clonotype turned up many times. The rearrangement joins TRBV12-3 or TRBV12-4 to TRBJ2-5; D possibly corresponds to TRBD1 (6 bases). The CDR3 covers 12 residues. The V gene lost 8 bases and the J gene lost 5 bases, with 12 bases spanning the gap. For the CDR3, the DNA is TGTGCCAGCCAACAGGGCCGGGAGACCCAGTACTTC. It is translated as CASQQGRETQYF.

V is TRBV15 and J is TRBJ2-7; TRBD2 is a possible D gene (6 bases). Trimming took off 1 base at V and 2 bases at J, with 12 bases between the two ends. Germline V lookup: CDR1 LNHNV, CDR2 YYDKDF (reference sequence). The CDR3 is made up of 15 amino acids. The CDR3 sequence: CATSRVRGEAYEQYF. The CDR3 nucleotides read TGTGCCACCAGCAGAGTGCGAGGGGAGGCCTACGAGCAGTACTTC.

This clonotype was recorded many times. V gene TRBV12-3 or TRBV12-4 combines with J gene TRBJ2-7, with D tentatively TRBD1 or TRBD2 (5 bases each). The CDR3 sequence is 12 residues long. The V and J ends lost 3 bases and 6 bases respectively, with 9 bases between them. The CDR3 loop reads CASSLTGPEQYF. The CDR3 DNA follows: TGTGCCAGCAGTTTGACGGGGCCCGAGCAGTACTTC.

This clonotype was seen more than once but under ten times. CDR3 loop: CASSEETQYF. As DNA, the CDR3 is TGTGCCAGCAGTGAAGAGACCCAGTACTTC. V usage is TRBV2 and J usage is TRBJ2-5; D remains unclear. Germline CDR1 reads SNHLY; CDR2 reads FYNNEI. CDR3 length: 10 amino acids. V lost 1 base, J lost 6 bases, and 0 bases lay in between.

The chain carries TRBV21-1 and TRBJ1-5; the listed D gene, TRBD1, was not tested against the DNA. TRBV21-1 is an annotated pseudogene. The CDR3 contains 15 residues. The CDR3 loop is CASTKGGGSNQPQHF. DNA for the CDR3: TGTGCCAGCACTAAAGGGGGGGGAAGCAATCAGCCCCAGCATTTT.

The chain is built from TRBV29-1 and TRBJ1-1; possible D gene TRBD1, 5 bases. The length of the CDR3 is 12 residues. Germline CDR1 reads SQVTM; CDR2 reads ANQGSEA. Trimming removed 7 bases at V and 4 bases at J, with 13 bases between. The chain's CDR3 is CSAVPGTTEAFF. The CDR3 coding sequence is TGCAGCGCTGTCCCGGGGACCACTGAAGCTTTCTTT.

This clonotype was observed once. V usage is TRBV12-3 or TRBV12-4 and J usage is TRBJ1-4, with D perhaps matching TRBD1 (6 bases). The CDR3 loop spans 15 amino acids. The ends were cut back, 5 bases at V and 3 bases at J, with 13 bases in the middle. This CDR3 reads CASSAMTGANEKLFF. As DNA, the CDR3 is TGTGCCAGCAGTGCTATGACAGGAGCTAATGAAAAACTGTTTTTT.

This clonotype occurred many times. V gene TRBV6-2 or TRBV6-3 combines with J gene TRBJ2-6; D gene uncertain. Trimming took off 1 base at V and 2 bases at J, with 6 bases between the two ends. The germline V gene encodes CDR1 MNHEY and CDR2 SVGEGT. CDR3 length equals 15 residues. The CDR3 sequence: CASSYLGTGANVLTF. For the CDR3, the DNA is TGTGCCAGCAGTTACTTAGGGACTGGGGCCAACGTCCTGACTTTC.

This clonotype appeared many times. The rearrangement uses TRBV20-1 and TRBJ2-2; D possibly corresponds to TRBD1 (7 bases). The CDR3 length is 14 residues. Germline V gene lookup returns CDR1 DFQATT and CDR2 SNEGSKA (reference sequence). The V end was cut by 4 bases, the J end by 8 bases, with 17 bases between. CDR3 nucleotide sequence: TGCAGTGCTATAAGACCAGGGGGGAGTGGGGAGCTGTTTTTT. Translated: CSAIRPGGSGELFF.

This clonotype occurred a few times. The rearrangement links TRBV19 to TRBJ1-2, with D unclear. Trimming pared 1 base from V and 4 bases from J, leaving 10 bases between. This CDR3 is 14 amino acids long. Germline loops: CDR1 LNHDA, CDR2 SQIVND (reference sequence). CDR3 coding DNA: TGTGCCAGTAGTATAGGAGGGAGCGGCTATGGCTACACCTTC. Its translation: CASSIGGSGYGYTF.

Only a few counts were recorded for this clonotype. This sequence joins TRBV12-3 or TRBV12-4 and TRBJ1-5; D possibly corresponds to TRBD1 (6 bases). The CDR3 runs to 15 residues. Between the trimmed V and J ends, which lost 1 base and 7 bases, there was a span of 14 bases. The CDR3 spells CASSLEGDLRQPQHF. CDR3 DNA: TGTGCCAGCAGTTTAGAGGGGGACCTCCGACAGCCCCAGCATTTT.

This clonotype was counted a few times. The V call is TRBV12-3 or TRBV12-4, the J call TRBJ1-2; weak D call: TRBD1 (6 bases). The CDR3 is 14 residues long. The V gene lost 6 bases and the J gene lost 1 base, with 12 bases spanning the gap. CDR3 DNA sequence: TGTGCCAGCAGCCTATTCAGGGGTAACTATGGCTACACCTTC. It specifies CASSLFRGNYGYTF.

This clonotype was found many times. J is TRBJ2-3 and V is TRBV4-3; D is possibly TRBD2 (5 bases). V was clipped by 0 bases and J by 0 bases, with 10 bases between them. The CDR3 is made up of 16 amino acids. From germline, CDR1 is LGHNA and CDR2 YSLEER. The CDR3 is CASSQDTGGSTDTQYF. The CDR3 DNA sequence: TGCGCCAGCAGCCAAGATACCGGCGGGAGCACAGATACGCAGTATTTT.

Concerning this clonotype itself: This may be a read error, as it is one base from a much larger clone. The chain joins TRBV4-3 to TRBJ2-4; a possible D gene is TRBD2 (5 bases). Germline V gene lookup returns CDR1 LGHNA and CDR2 YSLEER. The CDR3 spans 13 residues. Deletions cut 0 bases from V and 12 bases from J, with 12 bases between. CDR3 protein: CASSQDAGRDQYF. For the CDR3, the DNA is TGCGCCAGCAGCCAAGATGCGGGTAGGGATCAGTACTTC.